This is a list of T cell receptor beta chains from one sample in a study of T cell changes during pregnancy in multiple sclerosis. The protocol was immunoSEQ multiplex PCR, while the TCRdb copy is restricted to in-frame clones and leaves out a portion. The top ten hold approximately 0.97% of the sample, which has roughly 93,000 clones, approximately 90% seen once. The sample was peripheral blood, taken before pregnancy. These receptors all come from a female donor with multiple sclerosis, enrolled in a pregnancy study. Each CDR3 is given with its conserved first and last residue. Each record gives: clone size, CDR3 length, V gene, D gene, J gene, CDR3 DNA, CDR3 protein. D genes are given only for firm matches. Where a row states a size, it is once, few, many or the class of an expanded clone; other rows omit it.

NA	17	TRBV7-9	TRBD1	TRBJ1-1	TGTGCCAGCAGCGTTCGACAGGGGGCGGGGAAGAACACTGAAGCTTTCTTT	CASSVRQGAGKNTEAFF
NA	13	TRBV2	NA	TRBJ1-2	TGTGCCAGCAGCGAGATGCTTGGCTATGGCTACACCTTC	CASSEMLGYGYTF
once	15	TRBV19	TRBD2	TRBJ2-7	TGTGCCAGTAGTACTCCTGGTAGCGGGCGCTACGAGCAGTACTTC	CASSTPGSGRYEQYF
once	18	TRBV18	NA	TRBJ2-2	TGTGCCAGCTCGCGCGTACCTATGAGGGAATTCTACACCGGGGAGCTGTTTTTT	CASSRVPMREFYTGELFF
NA	15	TRBV19	NA	TRBJ1-2	TGTGCCACCCTGCGCGGGGGCTCAGCTAACTATGGCTACACCTTC	CATLRGGSANYGYTF
NA	15	TRBV2	TRBD1	TRBJ2-5	TGTGCCAGCAGTGAACTGCGAACAGGGGGAGAGACCCAGTACTTC	CASSELRTGGETQYF
NA	14	TRBV6-5	TRBD2	TRBJ2-7	TGTGCCAGCAGTTACAACGGGAGGCCCTACGAGCAGTACTTC	CASSYNGRPYEQYF
once	17	TRBV19	TRBD1	TRBJ2-6	TGTGCCAGTAGTGCCGGGACAGGGGGCTCTGGGGCCAACGTCCTGACTTTC	CASSAGTGGSGANVLTF
NA	16	TRBV27	TRBD2	TRBJ2-7	TGTGCCAGCAGTTTAAGTAGCGGGACCATCTCCTACGAGCAGTACTTC	CASSLSSGTISYEQYF
NA	14	TRBV9	NA	TRBJ2-2	TGTGCCAGCAGCCCCGCGGCGGAAACCGGGGAGCTGTTTTTT	CASSPAAETGELFF
NA	18	TRBV19	TRBD1	TRBJ1-5	TGTGCCAGCACTGATGTAGCCGGGACAGCCTATAGCAATCAGCCCCAGCATTTT	CASTDVAGTAYSNQPQHF
NA	14	TRBV28	NA	TRBJ2-1	TGTGCCAGCAGTCCTACCGTAATCCACAATGAGCAGTTCTTC	CASSPTVIHNEQFF
NA	16	TRBV5-1	TRBD2	TRBJ2-2	TGCGCCAGCAGCTTGGGACTAGCGGATCGCACCGGGGAGCTGTTTTTT	CASSLGLADRTGELFF
NA	20	TRBV4-3	TRBD2	TRBJ2-3	TGCGCCAGCAGCCAAGTTATGTGGCTAGCGGGGACGAGGCATACAGATACGCAGTATTTT	CASSQVMWLAGTRHTDTQYF
NA	14	TRBV9	NA	TRBJ2-5	TGTGCCAGCAGCGTCCAAACTAGCCCTGGGACCCAGTACTTC	CASSVQTSPGTQYF
once	16	TRBV6-1	TRBD2	TRBJ2-1	TGTGCCAGCAGTGTTCTAGCGGGGGACTCCTACAATGAGCAGTTCTTC	CASSVLAGDSYNEQFF
NA	13	TRBV27	NA	TRBJ1-2	TGTGCCAGTGCTAGGATGTTTAACTATGGCTACACCTTC	CASARMFNYGYTF
NA	14	TRBV6-5	NA	TRBJ2-5	TGTGCCAGCAGTACCGGGACTTATCAAGAGACCCAGTACTTC	CASSTGTYQETQYF
NA	14	TRBV12-5	NA	TRBJ2-5	TGTGCTAGTGGTTTGAACAGGGACCAAGAGACCCAGTACTTC	CASGLNRDQETQYF
once	14	TRBV27	NA	TRBJ2-3	TGTGCCAGCCGCCCGGGCAGGGGAACAGATACGCAGTATTTT	CASRPGRGTDTQYF
NA	14	TRBV18	TRBD1	TRBJ2-7	TGTGCCAGCTCCCCACAGGGGCCAGCCTACGAGCAGTACTTC	CASSPQGPAYEQYF
NA	15	TRBV7-8	TRBD1	TRBJ1-3	TGTGCCAGCAGCGTCGGGACAGGGCAAGGAAACACCATATATTTT	CASSVGTGQGNTIYF
NA	13	TRBV14	NA	TRBJ2-7	TGTGCCAGCAGCCAAGGCGCGAGGGTTCGGCAGTACTTC	CASSQGARVRQYF
once	15	TRBV7-2	TRBD1	TRBJ2-7	TGTGCCAGCAGTCGCCTGGGGGACAGGGGGCCTGGGCAGTACTTC	CASSRLGDRGPGQYF
NA	16	TRBV4-1	TRBD1	TRBJ2-1	TGCGCCAGCAGCCCCACAGGTGGGACAGCCTACAATGAGCAGTTCTTC	CASSPTGGTAYNEQFF
NA	14	TRBV9	NA	TRBJ1-1	TGTGCCAGCAGCGTCGGGGGGCGTGGGACTGAAGCTTTCTTT	CASSVGGRGTEAFF
NA	17	TRBV15	TRBD1	TRBJ1-2	TGTGCCACCAGCAGAGGGGCAACAGGGGGCGCGAAGTATGGCTACACCTTC	CATSRGATGGAKYGYTF
NA	14	TRBV19	TRBD2	TRBJ2-7	TGTGCCAGTAGTGCGGGACTAGCAGTCTACGAGCAGTACTTC	CASSAGLAVYEQYF
NA	13	TRBV28	NA	TRBJ1-2	TGTGCCAGCAGTACCCGGGATTACTATGGCTACACCTTC	CASSTRDYYGYTF
NA	11	TRBV30	NA	TRBJ2-7	TGTGCCGGGGGAGGCTCCTACGAGCAGTACTTC	CAGGGSYEQYF
NA	18	TRBV5-1	TRBD2	TRBJ2-1	TGCGCCAGCAGCCCCGGGACTAGCGGGACCACAGCCTACAATGAGCAGTTCTTC	CASSPGTSGTTAYNEQFF
NA	20	TRBV7-7	NA	TRBJ1-5	TGTGCCAGCAGCTATCTCGATAAACCCTCCCCAGGCGATAGCAATCAGCCCCAGCATTTT	CASSYLDKPSPGDSNQPQHF
NA	16	TRBV7-9	TRBD2	TRBJ2-3	TGTGCCAGCAGCTCGACTAGCGGGCGACCCACAGATACGCAGTATTTT	CASSSTSGRPTDTQYF
NA	15	TRBV11-2	TRBD1	TRBJ2-3	TGTGCCAGCAGCTCCACAGGGGTCCACACAGATACGCAGTATTTT	CASSSTGVHTDTQYF
once	19	TRBV10-3	TRBD2	TRBJ2-1	TGTGCCATCAGGGAGACTAGCGGGGGCCGCTCCATATCCTACAATGAGCAGTTCTTC	CAIRETSGGRSISYNEQFF
once	15	TRBV27	TRBD1	TRBJ2-1	TGTGCCAGCAGCCGCGGGACAGGGGTCTACAATGAGCAGTTCTTC	CASSRGTGVYNEQFF
once	16	TRBV7-2	TRBD2	TRBJ2-3	TGTGCCAGCAGCCCCGGGGCTAGCGGCTACACAGATACGCAGTATTTT	CASSPGASGYTDTQYF
NA	15	TRBV6-5	NA	TRBJ2-5	TGTGCCAGCAGTTACTCCTCAGGGCTTGGAGAGACCCAGTACTTC	CASSYSSGLGETQYF
NA	13	TRBV4-1	NA	TRBJ1-2	TGCGCCAGCACAGGACAGCCTAACTATGGCTACACCTTC	CASTGQPNYGYTF
NA	16	TRBV28	NA	TRBJ1-4	TGTGCCAGCAATCCCGGGGGGGGGTTCTCAAAAGAAAAACTGTTTTTT	CASNPGGGFSKEKLFF
NA	16	TRBV2	TRBD1	TRBJ1-5	TGTGCCAGCAGTGAGACGGGACAGCTCTTCAATCAGCCCCAGCATTTT	CASSETGQLFNQPQHF
NA	15	TRBV5-4	NA	TRBJ1-2	TGTGCCAGCAGCCCTGGGCTCGACAGCAAATATGGCTACACCTTC	CASSPGLDSKYGYTF
once	15	TRBV19	TRBD1	TRBJ1-5	TGTGCCAGTAGATTGGGACAGGGCGGCGAACAGCCCCAGCATTTT	CASRLGQGGEQPQHF
NA	12	TRBV27	TRBD2	TRBJ2-1	TGTGCCAGTCGAGCGGGGCGGAATGAGCAGTTCTTC	CASRAGRNEQFF
NA	14	TRBV7-3	TRBD2	TRBJ2-5	TGTGCCAGCAGCTTAGCGGGAGCTCAAGAGACCCAGTACTTC	CASSLAGAQETQYF